A single sample gave rise to the 19 T cell receptor beta chains below, sequenced in a study of blood T cell repertoires in COVID-19. The protocol was immunoSEQ multiplex PCR, while the TCRdb copy is restricted to in-frame clones and leaves out a portion. The sample includes about 80,000 clones, around 90% seen only once; the top ten take approximately 4%. Sequences were obtained from peripheral blood. Receptors were obtained from a woman older than 75 with active or convalescent COVID-19.

The V call is TRBV3-1 (or the pseudogene TRBV3-2), the J call TRBJ2-5; a weak D match, TRBD2 (5 bases). There are 16 residues in the CDR3. V was pared by 1 base and J by 6 bases, with 18 bases between. Germline-derived CDR1 and CDR2 are LGHDT and YNNKEL (reference sequence). CDR3 loop: CASSQVGGRSRKTQYF. For the CDR3, the DNA is TGTGCCAGCAGCCAAGTAGGCGGGCGCTCCAGAAAGACCCAGTACTTC.

V usage is TRBV2 and J usage is TRBJ1-4, with D perhaps TRBD1 (5 bases). V dropped 4 bases and J dropped 6 bases, with 6 bases sitting between them. The CDR3 runs 12 residues. Germline V gives CDR1 SNHLY, CDR2 FYNNEI. The CDR3 bases are TGTGCCAGCAGTGGGGGGGATGAAAAACTGTTTTTT. Protein: CASSGGDEKLFF.

The CDR3 loop reads CASSIVSDQPQHF. CDR3 DNA: TGTGCCAGTAGTATAGTGAGCGATCAGCCCCAGCATTTT. The J gene is TRBJ1-5, the V gene TRBV19; no definite D call. This CDR3 region has 13 residues. The germline V gene has CDR1 LNHDA and CDR2 SQIVND (reference sequence). The V gene lost 1 base and the J gene lost 5 bases, with 6 bases spanning the gap.

The chain is built from TRBV19 and TRBJ1-2; tentatively, D is TRBD1 (5 bases). This CDR3 has 15 amino acids. The germline gives CDR1 LNHDA, CDR2 SQIVND (reference sequence). The V end was cut by 4 bases, the J end by 8 bases, with 20 bases between. The CDR3 is CASSKNNRQTRGYTF. The CDR3 DNA sequence: TGTGCCAGTAGTAAAAACAACAGACAGACTAGGGGCTACACCTTC.

J is TRBJ1-4 and V is TRBV18; TRBD1 is a possible D gene (6 bases). Trimming removed 1 base from V and 5 bases from J, with 11 bases in between. The CDR3 consists of 15 residues. Germline loops: CDR1 KGHSH, CDR2 LQKENI. CDR3 DNA: TGTGCCAGCTCACCACAGGGACAACCAAATGAAAAACTGTTTTTT. Translating gives CASSPQGQPNEKLFF. The whole variable domain, filled in from reference TRBV18 and TRBJ1-4, reads NAGVMQNPRHLVRRRGQEARLRCSPMKGHSHVYWYRQLPEEGLKFMVYLQKENIIDESGMPKERFSAEFPKEGPSILRIQQVVRGDSAAYFCASSPQGQPNEKLFFGSGTQLSVL.

The V call is TRBV19, the J call TRBJ1-1; D unclear. CDR1 LNHDA and CDR2 SQIVND come from the germline V gene (reference sequence). V lost 1 base and J lost 5, with 2 bases in between. The CDR3 contains 11 residues. This CDR3 is CASSIATEAFF. CDR3 nucleotide sequence: TGTGCCAGTAGTATAGCAACTGAAGCTTTCTTT.

V gene TRBV5-6 combines with J gene TRBJ2-1, with TRBD2 matching over 7 bases. V was clipped by 4 bases and J by 4 bases; unmatched bases: 14. The CDR3 consists of 17 residues. Germline loops: CDR1 SGHDT, CDR2 YYEEEE. Here the CDR3 DNA reads TGTGCCAGCAGCCGACGGACTAGACCACTGAGTTACAATGAGCAGTTCTTC. It translates to CASSRRTRPLSYNEQFF.

This clone was counted between two and nine times. The chain employs TRBV29-1 and TRBJ2-5; no definite D call. The CDR3 has 12 amino acids. Deletions cut 4 bases from V and 5 bases from J, with 11 bases between. The germline V gene encodes CDR1 SQVTM and CDR2 ANQGSEA. CDR3 loop: CSVVGREETQYF. For the CDR3, the DNA is TGCAGCGTTGTTGGTCGCGAGGAGACCCAGTACTTC.

V and J are TRBV7-2 and TRBJ2-5; D perhaps matches TRBD2 (6 bases). Germline lookup yields CDR1 SGHTA and CDR2 FQGNSA. This CDR3 has 14 residues. V lost 0 bases to trimming and J lost 1 base, with 6 bases between them. The CDR3 region is CASSLAGGQETQYF. In nucleotides, the CDR3 is TGTGCCAGCAGCTTAGCGGGAGGCCAAGAGACCCAGTACTTC. The whole variable domain, filled in from reference TRBV7-2 and TRBJ2-5, reads GAGVSQSPSNKVTEKGKDVELRCDPISGHTALYWYRQSLGQGLEFLIYFQGNSAPDKSGLPSDRFSAERTGGSVSTLTIQRTQQEDSAVYLCASSLAGGQETQYFGPGTRLLVL.

The chain has TRBV29-1 and TRBJ2-7, with D perhaps matching TRBD2 (5 bases). The V gene's germline CDR1 is SQVTM and CDR2 ANQGSEA. The V and J ends lost 3 bases and 0 bases respectively, with 9 bases between them. CDR3 length: 13 amino acids. The CDR3 region is CSVDGIDSYEQYF. Written as DNA, the CDR3 is TGCAGCGTTGACGGGATTGACTCCTACGAGCAGTACTTC.

The chain uses TRBV10-3 and TRBJ1-1; D is ambiguous. Germline values: CDR1 ENHRY, CDR2 SYGVKD. The CDR3 has 14 amino acids. Trimming stripped 5 bases from V and 1 base from J, with 11 bases between. CDR3 bases: TGTGCCATCAGTAACCTGGGCAGGAACACTGAAGCTTTCTTT. Encoded protein: CAISNLGRNTEAFF.

This sequence joins TRBV2 and TRBJ2-3, with no clear D. Germline lookup yields CDR1 SNHLY and CDR2 FYNNEI. This CDR3 is 11 amino acids long. Trimming cost V 7 bases and J 8 bases, with 10 bases left between them. The chain's CDR3 is CASTAGGTQYF. CDR3 DNA: TGTGCCAGCACCGCAGGTGGTACGCAGTATTTT.

This clone is medium-sized by share. This chain uses TRBV15 with TRBJ1-5; D unclear. The germline gives CDR1 LNHNV, CDR2 YYDKDF (reference sequence). Trimming took off 2 bases at V and 2 bases at J, with 10 bases between the two ends. The CDR3 sequence is 15 residues long. The CDR3 sequence: CATSRTYGGNQPQHF. The DNA of the CDR3 is TGTGCCACCAGCAGAACCTATGGAGGCAATCAGCCCCAGCATTTT.

This chain joins TRBV14 and TRBJ1-4, with D maybe TRBD1 (6 bases). Germline V lookup: CDR1 SGHDN, CDR2 FVKESK. The CDR3 sequence is 23 residues long. V lost 4 bases and J lost 0, with 33 bases in between. The CDR3 loop reads CASSLAPAPRGGKFFATNEKLFF. The CDR3 DNA sequence: TGTGCCAGCAGCCTCGCTCCGGCTCCCAGGGGTGGGAAATTCTTTGCAACTAATGAAAAACTGTTTTTT.

The chain couples TRBV10-3 to TRBJ1-1; D unclear. The germline V and J ends were trimmed by 3 bases and 5 bases, with 13 bases remaining between them. This CDR3 has 14 residues. Looked up from germline, CDR1 is ENHRY and CDR2 is SYGVKD. The CDR3 DNA is TGTGCCATCAGTGAAAGGACTTTGGGGACTGAAGCTTTCTTT. This codes for CAISERTLGTEAFF.

This chain joins TRBV6-6 and TRBJ2-7, with TRBD1 matching 9 bases. This CDR3 comprises 16 residues. The germline V gene has CDR1 MNHNY and CDR2 SVGAGI (reference sequence). V gave up 4 bases and J gave up 5 bases; unmatched junction bases: 12. CDR3 residues: CASSLTTGGATHEQYF. In nucleotides, the CDR3 is TGTGCCAGCAGTTTAACCACAGGGGGCGCTACTCACGAGCAGTACTTC.

This chain joins TRBV9 and TRBJ1-1, with 7 bases fitting TRBD1. V dropped 0 bases and J dropped 4; count of bases not matched to a gene: 3. Germline V gives CDR1 SGDLS, CDR2 YYNGEE. The CDR3 runs to 14 residues. CDR3 DNA: TGTGCCAGCAGCGTAGGGTCAGGGGGCACTGAAGCTTTCTTT. Its protein is CASSVGSGGTEAFF.

V is TRBV7-2 and J is TRBJ2-1; no firm D call. Looked up from germline, CDR1 is SGHTA and CDR2 is FQGNSA. The CDR3 contains 14 residues. With 1 base removed from V and 9 bases from J, the gap between germline ends came to 13 bases. Here the CDR3 reads CASSLVARGGEQFF. The CDR3 region has the DNA TGTGCCAGCAGCTTAGTCGCCCGAGGTGGTGAGCAGTTCTTC.

The rearrangement joins TRBV11-2 to TRBJ1-3; D may be TRBD1 (6 bases). This CDR3 has 13 amino acids. Germline values: CDR1 SGHAT, CDR2 FQNNGV. Trimming cost V 5 bases and J 8 bases, with 13 bases left between them. CDR3 residues: CASSLAGGYTIYF. The CDR3 nucleotides are TGTGCCAGCAGCCTCGCGGGGGGCTACACCATATATTTT.